The 15 T cell receptor beta chains presented below share a single source sample, sequenced in a study of shared clonotypes between healthy human individuals. Profiling relied on immunoSEQ multiplex PCR, and the TCRdb table lists in-frame clones only, not all of them. The sample shows around 600,000 clones, about 95% of them seen only once. Naive CD8 populations comprised CD45RO-negative cells positively selected for CCR7, excluding terminally differentiated effector memory CD45RA+ cells. Sequenced input: naive CD8+ T cells sorted from blood. The source of these receptors is a woman aged 25 to 39 in good health.

This clone was found once. This chain connects TRBV4-1 to TRBJ2-2; D is unresolved. The CDR3 spans 18 residues. Germline V gene data show CDR1 as MGHRA and CDR2 as YSYEKL. V dropped 1 base and J dropped 5 bases, with 20 bases sitting between them. CDR3 amino acids: CASSQAVVRFPLTGELFF. As DNA, the CDR3 is TGCGCCAGCAGCCAAGCGGTCGTCAGGTTCCCTCTAACCGGGGAGCTGTTTTTT.

The CDR3 reads CASSFARTYEQYF. CDR3 coding DNA: TGTGCCAGCAGCTTCGCCCGTACCTACGAGCAGTACTTC. The rearrangement uses TRBV11-2 and TRBJ2-7; D not resolved. Germline V gene sequence: CDR1 SGHAT, CDR2 FQNNGV. The CDR3 consists of 13 residues. With 3 bases removed from V and 2 bases from J, the gap between germline ends came to 8 bases.

The V gene is TRBV27, the J gene TRBJ2-7; possible D gene TRBD1, 5 bases. V was trimmed by 5 bases and J by 5 bases, leaving 19 bases between them. The CDR3 has 15 residues. Germline V CDR1 and CDR2: MNHEY, SMNVEV (reference sequence). In nucleotides, the CDR3 is TGTGCCAGCAGTCAACCCAGGGCAGGCACCGACGAGCAGTACTTC. This encodes CASSQPRAGTDEQYF.

The V and J genes are TRBV21-1 and TRBJ2-7; TRBD2 reflects the table's D call only, with no check against the DNA. TRBV21-1 is a documented pseudogene. The CDR3 length is 14 residues. CDR3: CASSKEGGSHEQYF. CDR3 coding DNA: TGTGCCAGCAGCAAAGAGGGGGGGTCCCACGAGCAGTACTTC.

The chain carries TRBV19 and TRBJ2-5; TRBD2 might be the D (5 bases). The CDR3 covers 16 residues. V lost 5 bases to trimming and J lost 5 bases, with 21 bases between them. From germline, CDR1 is LNHDA and CDR2 SQIVND (reference sequence). CDR3 amino acids: CASSPQTRLPGETQYF. Here the CDR3 DNA reads TGTGCCAGTAGTCCACAAACCCGACTTCCGGGGGAGACCCAGTACTTC. The full variable domain, completed using reference TRBV19 and TRBJ2-5, is DGGITQSPKYLFRKEGQNVTLSCEQNLNHDAMYWYRQDPGQGLRLIYYSQIVNDFQKGDIAEGYSVSREKKESFPLTVTSAQKNPTAFYLCASSPQTRLPGETQYFGPGTRLLVL.

The chain carries TRBV5-6 and TRBJ2-3; no firm D call. Germline V CDR1 and CDR2: SGHDT, YYEEEE. The CDR3 runs to 12 residues. V lost 6 bases and J 8 bases, leaving 13 bases between the germline ends. The CDR3 loop is CASTGPSLTQYF. CDR3 DNA sequence: TGTGCCAGCACAGGCCCCAGTCTTACGCAGTATTTT.

This chain joins TRBV27 and TRBJ2-2; 14 bases agree with TRBD2. The CDR3 sequence is 15 residues long. V lost 4 bases to trimming and J lost 7 bases; unmatched junction nucleotides: 2. Germline lookup yields CDR1 MNHEY and CDR2 SMNVEV (reference sequence). This CDR3 reads CASSYGTSGSGELFF. The CDR3 nucleotides read TGTGCCAGCAGTTACGGGACTAGCGGGAGCGGGGAGCTGTTTTTT.

The chain employs TRBV25-1 and TRBJ2-1; D gene unclear. CDR1 MGHDK and CDR2 SYGVNS come from the germline V gene. Between the trimmed V and J ends, which lost 2 bases and 4 bases, there was a span of 6 bases. The CDR3 length is 13 residues. Written as DNA, the CDR3 is TGTGCCAGCAGTGAACTAGAGTACAATGAGCAGTTCTTC. This sequence encodes CASSELEYNEQFF.

This chain uses TRBV7-8 with TRBJ2-7; tentatively, D is TRBD2 (5 bases). V lost 7 bases and J lost 7, with 26 bases in between. This CDR3 contains 16 residues. Germline CDR1 and CDR2: SGHVS and FQNEAQ. For the CDR3, the DNA is TGTGCCAGCATTCAATACGGGCTCCGGGGTTCGGGTGAGCAGTACTTC. Protein product: CASIQYGLRGSGEQYF. Full variable domain (outside the CDR3, taken from reference TRBV7-8 and TRBJ2-7): GAGVSQSPRYKVAKRGQDVALRCDPISGHVSLFWYQQALGQGPEFLTYFQNEAQLDKSGLPSDRFFAERPEGSVSTLKIQRTQQEDSAVYLCASIQYGLRGSGEQYFGPGTRLTVT.

The V gene is TRBV19, the J gene TRBJ2-1; D is uncertain. Germline lookup yields CDR1 LNHDA and CDR2 SQIVND (reference sequence). V lost 1 base to trimming and J lost 6 bases, with 10 bases between them. CDR3 length equals 14 residues. CDR3 bases: TGTGCCAGTAGTATAGTCTCCCTCGGCAATGAGCAGTTCTTC. Its translation: CASSIVSLGNEQFF.

The chain employs TRBV2 and TRBJ2-4, with D unresolved. CDR1 is SNHLY, CDR2 FYNNEI, per germline. The CDR3 extends over 15 amino acids. Deletions cut 1 base from V and 0 bases from J, with 7 bases between. CDR3 sequence reads: CASSEGSLAKNIQYF. The DNA of the CDR3 is TGTGCCAGCAGTGAAGGCAGCCTAGCCAAAAACATTCAGTACTTC.

J is TRBJ2-1 and V is TRBV5-1; D tentatively reads TRBD1 or TRBD2 (5 bases each). The CDR3 runs 12 residues. The ends were cut back, 2 bases at V and 10 bases at J, with 10 bases in the middle. Germline V CDR1 and CDR2: SGHRS, YFSETQ. The DNA of the CDR3 is TGCGCCAGCAGCTTAGGGGACCAAGAGCAGTTCTTC. This gives the protein CASSLGDQEQFF.

This clone occurred a few times. The chain joins TRBV6-5 to TRBJ2-3; D is ambiguous. From germline, CDR1 is MNHEY and CDR2 SVGAGI. The length of the CDR3 is 16 residues. V gave up 0 bases and J gave up 6 bases, with 16 bases separating them. CDR3 DNA: TGTGCCAGCAGTTACTCCCGGCAGCCGATGGGGGATACGCAGTATTTT. Translating it yields CASSYSRQPMGDTQYF.

The rearrangement joins TRBV6-5 to TRBJ1-2, with unresolved D. Germline values: CDR1 MNHEY, CDR2 SVGAGI. The CDR3 consists of 16 residues. Trimming removed 0 bases from V and 7 bases from J, with 18 bases in between. The CDR3 sequence: CASSYSDTVRVFGYTF. As DNA, the CDR3 is TGTGCCAGCAGTTACTCGGATACAGTAAGAGTATTTGGCTACACCTTC.

The chain employs TRBV27 and TRBJ1-5; 12 nucleotides agree with TRBD1. The junction had 7 bases not matched to a gene; V was cut back by 4 bases and J by 15 bases. Germline CDR1 and CDR2: MNHEY and SMNVEV (reference sequence). This CDR3 has 13 residues. The CDR3 spells CASSSGGQGAVHF. In DNA form, the CDR3 reads TGTGCCAGCAGTTCGGGGGGACAGGGGGCAGTGCATTTT.